This T cell receptor beta chain was observed in a study of blood T cell repertoires in COVID-19 (dated by TCRdb to 2020 to 2022). A note on the overall study: The collaborator samples originated in the United States, Italy and Spain and spanned the acute and convalescent phases of COVID-19. The material from the prospective study consisted of cDNA or gDNA derived from T cells, B-cell-depleted T cells, or PBMCs. Deeply sampled blood TCRbeta repertoires from subjects exposed to, actively infected with, or recovered from COVID-19 were included in the dataset. The repertoires were made available in a free public database intended to serve as a resource for research on the immune response to SARS-CoV-2. The samples were drawn from the first 160 participants of the ongoing ImmuneRACE study and from 1,254 subjects provided by 6 global collaborators. Nearly every sample came with metadata listing a de-identified subject ID, COVID-19 status, age in years and sex. Where available, HLA class I and class II types were taken from metadata supplied by the sample provider and were not determined by assay-based typing. Broad study findings and their caveats: The quantity of clinical and demographic metadata differed by source and by participant and was supplied without curation.

The germline V gene (reference sequence) gives CDR1 as LGHDT and CDR2 as YNNKEL. The CDR3, cysteine through phenylalanine, is 16 amino acids long. CDR3 DNA only is kept here, 48 bases in frame from base 1. Trimming costs V 2 bases and J 2 bases, and their ends lie 13 bases apart. TCRbeta CDR3 regions were amplified from genomic DNA by means of the immunoSEQ Assay, a bias-controlled multiplex PCR. The paper's processing steps were these. The number of nucleated cells in each sample was estimated from the amplification of reference gene primers within the assay. Sequence reads were collapsed and filtered to measure the absolute abundance of every unique TCRbeta CDR3 rearrangement. For each sample, productive Simpson clonality was calculated as the square root of Simpson's diversity index across productive rearrangements. The source is immuneACCESS, and TCRdb retained only in-frame sequences with V and J called. Part of the clones is not carried over; for the studies checked, unresolved V genes explain less than half of this, and the remainder is unexplained. The DNA was the basis for D and trimming; V, J and clone size are from that table. The sample profile shows a few hundred thousand clones; 91% of them were found once. Approximately 2.6% of the sample is in the top ten clones.

Details on this clone: There is no known antigen for this receptor. It has no much larger one-base neighbor in the sample; base qualities were not kept.

One collaborating source in Seattle enrolled patients while the patients were actively infected and followed the patients over time throughout the course of disease. Each collaborating institution followed its own protocols to collect whole blood in K2EDTA tubes. For TCRbeta analysis, collaborator samples were shipped as frozen whole blood, as isolated PBMCs, or as DNA extracted from either sample type. This chain is built from TRBV3-1 (or the pseudogene TRBV3-2) and TRBJ1-3; the D gene is possibly TRBD1, with 5 bases matching. The sample taken for sequencing was peripheral blood. The receptor's source is a young adult with COVID-19, enrolled during active disease. The DNA reads TGTGCCAGCAGCCAATCAAGACAGTTTACTGGAAACACCATATATTTT. The translation is CASSQSRQFTGNTIYF.